One and the same sample provided the 29 T cell receptor beta chains below, sequenced in a study of blood T cell repertoires in COVID-19. The assay was immunoSEQ multiplex PCR, and TCRdb's table has in-frame clones only and misses some. The sample consists of 350,000 to 450,000 clones, around 87% of them appearing once. The sample taken for sequencing was peripheral blood. The receptors were gathered from a woman aged 60-70 years with COVID-19, enrolled during active disease.

The chain links TRBV7-3 to TRBJ1-1, with 8 bases fitting TRBD1. Trimming cost V 3 bases and J 6 bases; bases outside gene matches: 3. Germline-derived CDR1 and CDR2 are SGHTA and FQGTGA. The CDR3 is made up of 13 amino acids. In DNA form, the CDR3 reads TGTGCCAGCAGCTTGGGACAGGCTTCTGAAGCTTTCTTT. Its translation: CASSLGQASEAFF.

The chain has TRBV19 and TRBJ1-5, with D maybe TRBD1 (5 bases). This CDR3 region has 15 residues. Trimming removed 5 bases at V and 7 bases at J, with 18 bases between. Germline CDR1 reads LNHDA; CDR2 reads SQIVND (reference sequence). Here the CDR3 DNA reads TGTGCCAGTAGTGTGCAGGAGGGGTTCGGCCAGCCCCAGCATTTT. Its translation is CASSVQEGFGQPQHF.

This clone showed up just once. The chain uses TRBV4-1 and TRBJ1-2; TRBD1 matches at 7 bases. After removal of 0 bases from V and 4 bases from J, the junction contained 8 bases not matched to a gene. The CDR3 sequence is 16 residues long. CDR1 and CDR2 from the germline V gene are MGHRA and YSYEKL. CDR3 protein: CASSQDARQGSYGYTF. The DNA for the CDR3 is TGCGCCAGCAGCCAAGATGCGAGACAGGGAAGCTATGGCTACACCTTC.

The V gene is TRBV5-6, the J gene TRBJ2-7; 8 bases align to TRBD1. V lost 3 bases, J lost 5 bases, and 13 bases stayed unmatched. Germline CDR1 reads SGHDT; CDR2 reads YYEEEE. CDR3 size: 16 residues. The CDR3 DNA follows: TGTGCCAGCAGCTACAGGACAGGGTGGGCCTACGACGAGCAGTACTTC. It specifies CASSYRTGWAYDEQYF. Full variable domain (outside the CDR3, taken from reference TRBV5-6 and TRBJ2-7): DAGVTQSPTHLIKTRGQQVTLRCSPKSGHDTVSWYQQALGQGPQFIFQYYEEEERQRGNFPDRFSGHQFPNYSSELNVNALLLGDSALYLCASSYRTGWAYDEQYFGPGTRLTVT.

This clone occurred a few times. The chain couples TRBV7-9 to TRBJ1-3; TRBD1 might be the D (5 bases). The CDR3 covers 14 residues. Germline V lookup: CDR1 SEHNR, CDR2 FQNEAQ (reference sequence). The ends were cut back, 4 bases at V and 9 bases at J, with 16 bases in the middle. The CDR3 loop reads CASSSAGVQGTIYF. CDR3 sequence (DNA): TGTGCCAGCAGCTCAGCAGGCGTTCAGGGCACCATATATTTT.

J is TRBJ1-4 and V is TRBV6-5; 7 nucleotides line up with TRBD1. V gave up 6 bases and J gave up 8 bases; unmatched junction bases: 9. The germline gives CDR1 MNHEY, CDR2 SVGAGI. The CDR3 loop spans 14 amino acids. In DNA, the CDR3 is TGTGCCAGCAGACTCAGGGGGAGAGACGAAAAACTGTTTTTT. It translates to CASRLRGRDEKLFF.

Only one count was recorded for this clone. V usage is TRBV11-1 and J usage is TRBJ1-2, with D possibly being TRBD1 (6 bases). Trimming removed 4 bases at V and 4 bases at J, with 13 bases between. The CDR3 runs 14 residues. Germline-derived CDR1 and CDR2 are SGHAT and FQDESV (reference sequence). As DNA, the CDR3 is TGTGCCAGCAGCTCTTCCACAGGGCCCTATGGCTACACCTTC. Protein: CASSSSTGPYGYTF.

The count of this clone is one. The chain uses TRBV19 and TRBJ1-1; TRBD1 is a possible D gene (5 bases). CDR3 length: 16 residues. CDR1 is LNHDA and CDR2 is SQIVND in the germline V gene (reference sequence). V was shortened by 3 bases and J by 4 bases, with 18 bases between the two germline ends. The CDR3 nucleotides are TGTGCCAGTAGTATTTTGGGACCCACGGGGGGCACTGAAGCTTTCTTT. Translation gives CASSILGPTGGTEAFF.

CDR3 protein: CASSQDWGVATEAFF. The CDR3 DNA reads TGTGCCAGCAGCCAAGATTGGGGGGTTGCCACTGAAGCTTTCTTT. The chain is built from TRBV14 and TRBJ1-1, with D tentatively TRBD1 (5 bases). V was trimmed by 0 bases and J by 4 bases, leaving 12 bases between them. This CDR3 is built from 15 residues. Germline CDR1 is SGHDN and CDR2 is FVKESK.

Only one count was recorded for this clone. At one end the junction does not follow the germline gene, possibly because of a read error. V gene TRBV6-5 combines with J gene TRBJ1-4; a possible D gene is TRBD1 (6 bases). The CDR3 spans 13 residues. Germline assignment: CDR1 MNHEY and CDR2 SVGAGI. The CDR3 region has the DNA TGTGCCAGCAGCTACTCGGCCGGGGGGCAACTGTTTTTT. Translation: CASSYSAGGQLFF.

This chain links TRBV18 with TRBJ1-4; possibly TRBD1 for D (5 bases). Germline CDR1 is KGHSH and CDR2 is LQKENI. The length of the CDR3 is 17 residues. V shed 3 bases and J shed 0 bases, with 14 bases lying between them. CDR3 residues: CASSPPPRGSTNEKLFF. The CDR3 nucleotides read TGTGCCAGCTCACCTCCCCCGCGGGGGTCAACTAATGAAAAACTGTTTTTT.

This clone occurred once. The rearrangement uses TRBV6-4 and TRBJ1-1; possibly TRBD1 for D (5 bases). The CDR3 spans 15 residues. The V gene lost 6 bases and the J gene lost 4 bases, with 18 bases spanning the gap. CDR1 and CDR2 from the germline V gene are MRHNA and SNTAGT. The CDR3, as DNA: TGTGCCAGCAGATTGACAGCCTCAGCACCCACTGAAGCTTTCTTT. It specifies CASRLTASAPTEAFF.

CDR3 region: CASSSDWFRYTF. CDR3 DNA: TGTGCCAGCAGTTCGGACTGGTTCCGGTACACCTTC. The chain recombines TRBV27 with TRBJ1-2, with D unresolved. Between the trimmed V and J ends, which lost 4 bases and 11 bases, there was a span of 14 bases. Germline lookup yields CDR1 MNHEY and CDR2 SMNVEV (reference sequence). CDR3 length equals 12 residues.

Of note for this clone: The junction differs from germline at one of its ends, possibly a read error. V and J are TRBV5-1 and TRBJ2-5; TRBD2 is a possible D gene (5 bases). The CDR3 runs to 12 residues. CDR1 is SGHRS, CDR2 YFSETQ, per germline. DNA of the CDR3: TGCGCCAGCCGCTTAGCGCAAGAGACCCAGTACTTC. As protein: CASRLAQETQYF.

This sequence joins TRBV5-1 and TRBJ1-4; D might be TRBD1 (6 bases). Germline V CDR1 and CDR2: SGHRS, YFSETQ. Deletions cut 5 bases from V and 3 bases from J, with 14 bases between. The CDR3 totals 15 residues. Here the CDR3 reads CASSSQGQANEKLFF. Here the CDR3 DNA reads TGCGCCAGCAGTTCTCAGGGGCAGGCTAATGAAAAACTGTTTTTT.

V gene TRBV10-3 combines with J gene TRBJ2-2; the D gene is possibly TRBD1 (6 bases). The V gene's germline CDR1 is ENHRY and CDR2 SYGVKD. Trimming shortened V by 0 bases and J by 5 bases, and 10 bases separated the two germline ends. There are 15 residues in the CDR3. For the CDR3, the DNA is TGTGCCATCAGTGAGTCGACAGGAAGAACCGGGGAGCTGTTTTTT. Translated, it gives CAISESTGRTGELFF.

This sequence joins TRBV10-3 and TRBJ1-3, with D uncertain. The ends were cut back, 10 bases at V and 1 base at J, with 5 bases in the middle. The CDR3 runs 11 residues. The germline V gene encodes CDR1 ENHRY and CDR2 SYGVKD. CDR3 DNA sequence: TGTGCCACTACGTCTGGAAACACCATATATTTT. Residues: CATTSGNTIYF.

The rearrangement uses TRBV7-9 and TRBJ1-1; D is perhaps TRBD1 (5 bases). CDR3 length: 13 amino acids. Germline V lookup: CDR1 SEHNR, CDR2 FQNEAQ (reference sequence). V was cut by 6 bases and J by 1 base, with 9 bases left in between. The CDR3 nucleotides read TGTGCCAGCAGTTTAACAGGGAACACTGAAGCTTTCTTT. This sequence encodes CASSLTGNTEAFF.

With regard to this clone: This CDR3 is also generated by other DNA sequences in the sample. V usage is TRBV2 and J usage is TRBJ1-5, with a possible D match to TRBD1 (5 bases). With 6 bases removed from V and 2 bases from J, the gap between germline ends came to 14 bases. The germline gives CDR1 SNHLY, CDR2 FYNNEI. The CDR3 covers 15 residues. CDR3: CASRDRGGGNQPQHF. The CDR3 DNA follows: TGTGCCAGCAGAGATAGGGGAGGGGGCAATCAGCCCCAGCATTTT.

The chain employs TRBV7-3 and TRBJ2-5; 12 bases line up with TRBD1. The germline V gene has CDR1 SGHTA and CDR2 FQGTGA. CDR3 size: 16 residues. Germline trimming cut 5 bases from V and 6 bases from J; bases unmatched to any gene: 10. The CDR3 region is CASSPQPGQGAQTQYF. CDR3 nucleotide sequence: TGTGCCAGCAGCCCTCAACCGGGACAGGGGGCACAGACCCAGTACTTC.

The genes are TRBV2 and TRBJ1-4; 7 positions match TRBD1. Germline V gene lookup returns CDR1 SNHLY and CDR2 FYNNEI. The ends lost 7 bases at V and 6 bases at J; junction bases unmatched: 5. The CDR3 loop spans 13 amino acids. CDR3 in amino acids: CASNQGEYEKLFF. CDR3 sequence (DNA): TGTGCCAGCAATCAGGGGGAGTATGAAAAACTGTTTTTT.

The chain combines TRBV5-1 with TRBJ2-3; the D is unclear. The germline V gene has CDR1 SGHRS and CDR2 YFSETQ. The CDR3 runs 12 residues. V was pared by 5 bases and J by 4 bases, with 8 bases between. The CDR3 coding sequence is TGCGCCAGCAGGATCGACTCAGATACGCAGTATTTT. It encodes CASRIDSDTQYF. Based on the CDR3 plus reference TRBV5-1 and TRBJ2-3, the full variable domain is KAGVTQTPRYLIKTRGQQVTLSCSPISGHRSVSWYQQTPGQGLQFLFEYFSETQRNKGNFPGRFSGRQFSNSRSEMNVSTLELGDSALYLCASRIDSDTQYFGPGTRLTVL.

This clone was seen a single time. The chain employs TRBV11-2 and TRBJ2-6; D call uncertain. Germline values: CDR1 SGHAT, CDR2 FQNNGV. This CDR3 is 15 amino acids long. The ends were cut back, 4 bases at V and 5 bases at J, with 12 bases in the middle. The CDR3 DNA reads TGTGCCAGCAGCTACTCAGTGGAGTGGGCCAACGTCCTGACTTTC. This gives the protein CASSYSVEWANVLTF.

The CDR3, as DNA: TGCAGCGCCCAGGCCGGGACAGGGGGCGGTGGCTACACCTTC. Translation: CSAQAGTGGGGYTF. The genes are TRBV29-1 and TRBJ1-2; 12 bases agree with TRBD1. The ends lost 7 bases at V and 7 bases at J; junction bases unmatched: 10. CDR3 length equals 14 residues. Germline V gene lookup returns CDR1 SQVTM and CDR2 ANQGSEA.

The table lists this clone with a count of one. An end of the junction differs from the germline gene, which may be a read error. This chain uses TRBV7-7 with TRBJ2-3; 7 nucleotides line up with TRBD1. The germline CDR1 and CDR2 sequences are SSHAT and FNYEAQ (reference sequence). CDR3 length: 17 residues. This CDR3 reads CASSPRFRGLSTDTQYF. The DNA for the CDR3 is TGTGCTAGCAGCCCCCGGTTCAGGGGGTTGAGCACAGATACGCAGTATTTT.

This clone was counted a few times. The CDR3 DNA reads as TGTGCCAGCAGATCAGGGGTAAACACTGAAGCTTTCTTT. The encoded protein is CASRSGVNTEAFF. This chain joins TRBV28 and TRBJ1-1, with D perhaps matching TRBD1 (6 bases). This CDR3 is built from 13 residues. Deletions cut 6 bases from V and 2 bases from J, with 10 bases between. Germline V gene sequence: CDR1 MDHEN, CDR2 SYDVKM.

This chain connects TRBV6-5 to TRBJ2-7; 10 nucleotides align to TRBD1. Germline CDR1 is MNHEY and CDR2 is SVGAGI. The CDR3 is made up of 14 amino acids. V was pared by 6 bases and J by 5 bases, with 7 bases of the junction left unmatched. The CDR3: CASRFGTGVHEQYF. DNA for the CDR3: TGTGCCAGCAGATTCGGGACAGGGGTCCACGAGCAGTACTTC.

This rearrangement joins TRBV30 to TRBJ2-7; the match to TRBD2 covers 10 bases. The CDR3 is 13 residues long. CDR1 GTSNPN and CDR2 SVGIG come from the germline V gene (reference sequence). Trimming at V came to 7 bases and at J to 2 bases, leaving 5 bases not matched to a gene. The CDR3 sequence: CASQGTSAYEQYF. The CDR3, as DNA: TGTGCCTCTCAGGGGACTAGCGCCTACGAGCAGTACTTC.

The chain carries TRBV11-2 and TRBJ2-5; the D gene is possibly TRBD2 (6 bases). The V end lost 2 bases, the J end lost 2 bases, and 12 bases lay between the germline ends. The CDR3 sequence is 15 residues long. Germline V gene data show CDR1 as SGHAT and CDR2 as FQNNGV. The CDR3 protein is CASSLLRGGQETQYF. CDR3 bases: TGTGCCAGCAGCTTATTGCGGGGAGGTCAAGAGACCCAGTACTTC.